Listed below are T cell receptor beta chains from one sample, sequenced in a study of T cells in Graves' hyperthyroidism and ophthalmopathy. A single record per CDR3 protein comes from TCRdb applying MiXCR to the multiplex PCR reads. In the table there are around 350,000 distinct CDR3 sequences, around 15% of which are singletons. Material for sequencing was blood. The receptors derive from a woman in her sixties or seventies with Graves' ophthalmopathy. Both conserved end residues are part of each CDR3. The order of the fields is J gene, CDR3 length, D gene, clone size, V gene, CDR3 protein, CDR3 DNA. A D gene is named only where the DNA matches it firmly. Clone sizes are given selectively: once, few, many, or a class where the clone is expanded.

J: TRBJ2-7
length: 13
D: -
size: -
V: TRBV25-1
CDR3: CASSERNSYEQYF
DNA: TGTGCCAGCAGTGAACGGAACTCCTACGAGCAGTACTTC

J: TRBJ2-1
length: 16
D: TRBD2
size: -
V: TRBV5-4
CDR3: CASSLGNSGRAGEQFF
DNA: TGTGCCAGCAGCTTGGGTAATAGCGGGAGGGCCGGTGAGCAGTTCTTC

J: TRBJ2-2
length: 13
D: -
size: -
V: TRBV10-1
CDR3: CASSDGRPGELFF
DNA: TGCGCCAGCAGTGACGGCAGGCCCGGGGAGCTGTTTTTT

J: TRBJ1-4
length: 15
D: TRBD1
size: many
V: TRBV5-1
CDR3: CASSFHGQVNEKLFF
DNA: TGCGCCAGCAGCTTCCACGGACAGGTTAATGAAAAACTGTTTTTT

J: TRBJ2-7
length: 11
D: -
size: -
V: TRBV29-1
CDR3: CSVWISYEQYF
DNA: TGCAGCGTTTGGATCTCCTACGAGCAGTACTTC

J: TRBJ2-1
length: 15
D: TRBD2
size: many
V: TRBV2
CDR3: CASLRGGSSYNEQFF
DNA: TGTGCCAGCCTGCGCGGCGGGAGCTCCTACAATGAGCAGTTCTTC

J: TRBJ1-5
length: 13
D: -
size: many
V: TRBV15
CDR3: CATSREGGQPQHF
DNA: TGTGCCACCAGCAGGGAGGGGGGTCAGCCCCAGCATTTT

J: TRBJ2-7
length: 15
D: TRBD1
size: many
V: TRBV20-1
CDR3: CSAREGTGGFYEQYF
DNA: TGCAGTGCTAGAGAAGGGACAGGGGGCTTCTACGAGCAGTACTTC

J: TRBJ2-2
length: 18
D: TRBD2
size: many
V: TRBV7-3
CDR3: CASSSLRLAGAKAGELFF
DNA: TGTGCCAGCAGCTCCCTCCGACTAGCGGGAGCTAAGGCCGGGGAGCTGTTTTTT

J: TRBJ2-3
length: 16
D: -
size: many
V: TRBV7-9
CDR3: CASIPFAGGFPDTQYF
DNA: TGTGCCAGCATCCCCTTTGCCGGGGGCTTTCCAGATACGCAGTATTTT

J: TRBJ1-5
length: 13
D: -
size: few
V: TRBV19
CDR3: CASSISLKGPQHF
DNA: TGTGCCAGTAGTATATCGTTGAAGGGGCCCCAGCATTTT

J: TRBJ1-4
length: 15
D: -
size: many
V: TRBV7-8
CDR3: CASSFYRDGNEKLFF
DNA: TGTGCCAGCAGCTTCTATCGGGACGGCAATGAAAAACTGTTTTTT

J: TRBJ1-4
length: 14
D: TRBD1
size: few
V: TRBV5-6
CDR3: CASSAGTGIEKLFF
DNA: TGTGCCAGCAGCGCCGGGACAGGGATTGAAAAACTGTTTTTT

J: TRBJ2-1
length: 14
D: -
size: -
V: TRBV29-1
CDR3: CSVSRGSQAHEQFF
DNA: TGCAGCGTTAGTCGGGGATCACAGGCCCATGAGCAGTTCTTC

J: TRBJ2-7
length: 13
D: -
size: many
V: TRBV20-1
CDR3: CSARDAGSPEQYF
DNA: TGCAGTGCTAGAGATGCAGGGTCCCCCGAGCAGTACTTC

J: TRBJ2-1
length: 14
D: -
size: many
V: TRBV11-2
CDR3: CASSPGLLYNEQFF
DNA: TGTGCCAGCAGCCCGGGACTGCTATACAATGAGCAGTTCTTC

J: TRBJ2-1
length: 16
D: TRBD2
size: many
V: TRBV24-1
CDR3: CATSDWGTSGKDEQFF
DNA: TGTGCCACCAGTGATTGGGGGACTAGCGGGAAAGATGAGCAGTTCTTC

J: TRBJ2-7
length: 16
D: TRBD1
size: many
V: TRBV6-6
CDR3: CASSYSGQGDPYEQYF
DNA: TGTGCCAGCAGTTACTCGGGACAGGGGGACCCCTACGAGCAGTACTTC

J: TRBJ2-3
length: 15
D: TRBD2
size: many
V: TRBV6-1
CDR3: CASSGAGGFTDTQYF
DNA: TGTGCCAGCAGTGGAGCGGGAGGCTTCACAGATACGCAGTATTTT

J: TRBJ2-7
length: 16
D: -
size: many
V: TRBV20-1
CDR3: CSARDRPRTASYEQYF
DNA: TGCAGTGCTAGAGATCGCCCTAGGACAGCCTCCTACGAGCAGTACTTC

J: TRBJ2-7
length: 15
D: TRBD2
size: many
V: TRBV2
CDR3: CASSTGTSGTDEQYF
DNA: TGTGCCAGCAGTACCGGGACTAGCGGGACTGATGAGCAGTACTTC

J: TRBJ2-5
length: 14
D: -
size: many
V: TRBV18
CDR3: CASSPLPGEETQYF
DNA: TGTGCCAGCTCACCACTTCCTGGGGAAGAGACCCAGTACTTC

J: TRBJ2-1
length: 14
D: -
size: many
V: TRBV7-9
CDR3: CASSLASLRNEQFF
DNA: TGTGCCAGCAGCTTAGCCAGCCTAAGGAATGAGCAGTTCTTC

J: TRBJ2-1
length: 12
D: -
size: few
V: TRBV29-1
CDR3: CSVSPARGWQFF
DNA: TGCAGCGTTAGCCCCGCGAGGGGATGGCAGTTCTTC

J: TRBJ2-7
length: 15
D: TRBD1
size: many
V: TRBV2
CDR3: CASNLGTGFSYEQYF
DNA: TGTGCCAGCAACCTAGGGACAGGGTTCTCCTACGAGCAGTACTTC

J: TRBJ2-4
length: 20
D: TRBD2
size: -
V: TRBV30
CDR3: CAWGFLYWTSGIPAKNIQYF
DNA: TGTGCCTGGGGTTTTCTTTATTGGACTAGCGGAATCCCAGCCAAAAACATTCAGTACTTC

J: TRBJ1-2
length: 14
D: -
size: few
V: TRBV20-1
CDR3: CSAKMEDRGYGYTF
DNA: TGCAGTGCTAAGATGGAAGATAGGGGCTATGGCTACACCTTC

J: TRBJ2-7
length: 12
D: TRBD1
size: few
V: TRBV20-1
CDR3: CSALRTGTEQYF
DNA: TGCAGTGCTCTACGGACAGGGACCGAGCAGTACTTC

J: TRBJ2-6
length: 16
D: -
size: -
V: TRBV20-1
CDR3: CSARDTRFPGANVLTF
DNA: TGCAGTGCGCGGGACACCAGGTTCCCCGGGGCCAACGTCCTGACTTTC

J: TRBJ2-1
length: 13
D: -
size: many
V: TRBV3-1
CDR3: CASSHRILDEQFF
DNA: TGTGCCAGCAGCCATAGAATCCTCGATGAGCAGTTCTTC

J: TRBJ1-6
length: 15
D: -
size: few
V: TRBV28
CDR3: CASRRESSYNSPLHF
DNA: TGTGCCAGCAGGCGTGAGAGCTCCTATAATTCACCCCTCCACTTT